The T cell receptor beta chain described here comes from a study of CXCR3-negative and CXCR3-positive naive CD8 T cells. CDR1 and CDR2 from the germline V gene are DFQATT and SNEGSKA (reference sequence). There are 11 residues in the CDR3. As concerns this clonotype: Its antigen is undetermined.

Study-wide findings and caveats: TRBV-TRBJ usage matched between naive CXCR3-negative and CXCR3-positive cells but not between memory cells. Naive subsets expressed similar surface CD5; TRB CDR3 features served to infer TCR strength. Relative to memory CD8+ cells, whose diversity was much lower, both naive subsets had comparably high diversity. Higher TRB CDR3 hydrophobicity marked CXCR3-positive naive cells relative to CXCR3-negative naive cells.

Via 5' RACE with UMI labels, TRB cDNA libraries were prepared. TCRdb processed the 5' RACE reads again and assigns one entry to each CDR3 protein, with no DNA. The sample's table shows around 66,000 distinct CDR3 sequences. This clonotype originated in a human donor in good health. Some clones in this sample may be carry-over from other donors' samples. The specimen was naive CXCR3+ CD8+ T cells from blood. The sample's subset: CD45RO-CCR7+CD27+CD95- naive CD8+ T cells expressing CXCR3 (TNR3+). This chain links TRBV20-1 with TRBJ2-7. CDR3 sequence reads: CSARGYYEQYF.